Presented here are 28 T cell receptor beta chains from one specimen sequenced in a study of blood T cell repertoires in COVID-19. This table comes from immunoSEQ multiplex PCR, and its TCRdb copy is limited to in-frame clones, with some not included. The sample contains fewer than 300,000 clones, about 87% of which appear only once. Sequencing was performed on peripheral blood. The receptors were gathered from a man aged 60 to 69 who had recovered from COVID-19.

The gene calls are TRBV19 and TRBJ1-2; weak D call: TRBD1 (5 bases). Per germline, CDR1 LNHDA and CDR2 SQIVND (reference sequence). Trimming took off 2 bases at V and 0 bases at J, with 13 bases between the two ends. The CDR3 extends over 16 amino acids. CDR3 protein: CASSITGTFPNYGYTF. The CDR3 nucleotides read TGTGCCAGTAGTATAACAGGAACCTTTCCTAACTATGGCTACACCTTC.

The rearrangement links TRBV27 to TRBJ2-5; 9 bases are shared with TRBD1. The germline V gene has CDR1 MNHEY and CDR2 SMNVEV (reference sequence). V shed 2 bases and J 5 bases; nucleotides not matched to a gene: 6. The CDR3 covers 15 residues. CDR3: CASSLGDRAGETQYF. CDR3 coding DNA: TGTGCCAGCAGTTTAGGGGACAGGGCTGGGGAGACCCAGTACTTC.

The chain employs TRBV6-1 and TRBJ2-7; possible D gene TRBD1, 6 bases. The germline gives CDR1 MNHNS, CDR2 SASEGT. The CDR3 spans 14 residues. The V gene lost 5 bases and the J gene lost 0 bases, with 11 bases spanning the gap. The CDR3 spells CASSSTGSSYEQYF. The CDR3, as DNA: TGTGCCAGCAGTTCTACAGGGAGCTCCTACGAGCAGTACTTC.

This chain links TRBV7-2 with TRBJ2-7; 9 nucleotides line up with TRBD2. J was trimmed by 5 bases and V by 5 bases; bases with no gene match: 10. Germline loops: CDR1 SGHTA, CDR2 FQGNSA. This CDR3 is 15 amino acids long. This CDR3 reads CASSPQAGGTHEQYF. The CDR3 DNA follows: TGTGCCAGCAGCCCCCAGGCGGGGGGGACTCACGAGCAGTACTTC.

V usage is TRBV27 and J usage is TRBJ2-2; a possible D gene is TRBD2 (6 bases). CDR3 length: 13 residues. V lost 5 bases, J lost 5 bases, and 9 bases lay in between. Germline CDR1 reads MNHEY; CDR2 reads SMNVEV (reference sequence). The CDR3 here is CASSRGTTGELFF. The CDR3 nucleotides read TGTGCCAGCAGTCGAGGGACTACCGGGGAGCTGTTTTTT.

The V and J genes are TRBV29-1 and TRBJ1-5, with D hard to call. With 6 bases removed from V and 0 bases from J, the gap between germline ends came to 18 bases. The CDR3 totals 16 residues. Germline assignment: CDR1 SQVTM and CDR2 ANQGSEA. The CDR3 reads CSVRLFGGDSNQPQHF. The CDR3, as DNA: TGCAGCGTCCGGCTATTTGGAGGAGATAGCAATCAGCCCCAGCATTTT.

The chain joins TRBV29-1 to TRBJ2-7; TRBD1 is a possible D gene (6 bases). Germline V lookup: CDR1 SQVTM, CDR2 ANQGSEA. This CDR3 comprises 15 residues. Trimming removed 4 bases at V and 0 bases at J, with 16 bases between. The CDR3 spells CSVVLSGHNSYEQYF. The CDR3 DNA follows: TGCAGCGTTGTATTGTCGGGACACAACTCCTACGAGCAGTACTTC.

This clone turned up a few times. This chain links TRBV5-1 with TRBJ1-5, with D perhaps matching TRBD1 (5 bases). In germline, CDR1 is SGHRS, CDR2 YFSETQ. Trimming left V 1 base short and J 4 bases short, with 9 bases between. This CDR3 spans 14 amino acids. Written as DNA, the CDR3 is TGCGCCAGCAGCTTGATCGGGGGTAATCAGCCCCAGCATTTT. Translation: CASSLIGGNQPQHF. The variable domain in full, completed from reference TRBV5-1 and TRBJ1-5, reads KAGVTQTPRYLIKTRGQQVTLSCSPISGHRSVSWYQQTPGQGLQFLFEYFSETQRNKGNFPGRFSGRQFSNSRSEMNVSTLELGDSALYLCASSLIGGNQPQHFGDGTRLSIL.

The rearrangement links TRBV7-6 to TRBJ2-3, with 8 bases aligning to TRBD2. Germline CDR1 and CDR2: SGHVS and FNYEAQ. With V trimmed by 1 base and J by 3 bases, 6 bases remained unmatched. The CDR3 covers 16 residues. Here the CDR3 reads CASSLVAGTPTDTQYF. CDR3 DNA: TGTGCCAGCAGCTTAGTAGCGGGGACCCCAACAGATACGCAGTATTTT.

J is TRBJ1-2 and V is TRBV7-3; D perhaps matches TRBD1 (6 bases). CDR3 length: 15 residues. Germline V lookup: CDR1 SGHTA, CDR2 FQGTGA. V lost 5 bases to trimming and J lost 7 bases, with 20 bases between them. In nucleotides, the CDR3 is TGTGCCAGCAGCGTTACTACTCGGGACACAACTGGCTACACCTTC. Its translation: CASSVTTRDTTGYTF.

The chain employs TRBV6-1 and TRBJ1-2; TRBD1 aligns across 9 bases. This CDR3 is 14 amino acids long. The V gene end was trimmed by 3 bases and the J gene end by 4 bases; junction bases not matched to a gene: 3. CDR1 is MNHNS and CDR2 is SASEGT in the germline V gene. CDR3 nucleotides: TGTGCCAGCAGTGAGGACAGGGGTATCTATGGCTACACCTTC. It is translated as CASSEDRGIYGYTF.

V gene TRBV6-2 or TRBV6-3 combines with J gene TRBJ2-3; D is uncertain. The V end was cut by 3 bases, the J end by 5 bases, with 12 bases between. From germline, CDR1 is MNHEY and CDR2 SVGEGT. This CDR3 is 14 amino acids long. The CDR3 coding sequence is TGTGCCAGCAGTTATAGCCCTGAGAGAGATACGCAGTATTTT. Protein sequence: CASSYSPERDTQYF.

The V and J genes are TRBV4-2 and TRBJ1-2; D possibly corresponds to TRBD1 (6 bases). CDR3 size: 19 residues. CDR1 and CDR2 (germline): LGHNA, YNFKEQ. The germline V and J ends were trimmed by 4 bases and 5 bases, with 29 bases remaining between them. The chain's CDR3 is CASSPAGRGLAPLGYGYTF. The CDR3 nucleotides are TGTGCCAGCAGCCCTGCGGGGAGGGGGTTAGCGCCATTGGGGTATGGCTACACCTTC.

The chain is built from TRBV27 and TRBJ1-5; TRBD1 is a possible D gene (5 bases). This CDR3 contains 14 residues. Trimming cost V 7 bases and J 7 bases, with 17 bases left between them. Germline CDR1 MNHEY, CDR2 SMNVEV (reference sequence). CDR3 region: CASNKAGGGQPQHF. The DNA for the CDR3 is TGTGCCAGCAATAAGGCGGGGGGAGGGCAGCCCCAGCATTTT.

This clone was observed a single time. The gene calls are TRBV19 and TRBJ2-7; TRBD2 matches 15 bases. The junction had 2 bases not matched to a gene; V was cut back by 6 bases and J by 2 bases. From germline, CDR1 is LNHDA and CDR2 SQIVND (reference sequence). This CDR3 has 15 amino acids. The CDR3: CASSRTSGGAYEQYF. DNA for the CDR3: TGTGCCAGTAGCCGGACTAGCGGGGGGGCCTACGAGCAGTACTTC.

The gene calls are TRBV29-1 and TRBJ2-7; TRBD1 might be the D (6 bases). The CDR3 extends over 13 amino acids. Germline V lookup: CDR1 SQVTM, CDR2 ANQGSEA. Trimming cost V 6 bases and J 1 base, with 13 bases left between them. The CDR3 reads CSVAGGQSYEQYF. The CDR3 DNA reads as TGCAGCGTCGCCGGAGGACAGTCCTACGAGCAGTACTTC.

This chain uses TRBV7-2 with TRBJ2-3; 7 nucleotides agree with TRBD1. V shed 1 base, J shed 5 bases, and the junction held 3 bases outside the gene matches. This CDR3 contains 14 residues. The germline gives CDR1 SGHTA, CDR2 FQGNSA. CDR3: CASSLVGGVDTQYF. In nucleotides, the CDR3 is TGTGCCAGCAGCTTAGTAGGGGGCGTAGATACGCAGTATTTT. Filled out from reference TRBV7-2 and TRBJ2-3, the complete variable domain reads GAGVSQSPSNKVTEKGKDVELRCDPISGHTALYWYRQSLGQGLEFLIYFQGNSAPDKSGLPSDRFSAERTGGSVSTLTIQRTQQEDSAVYLCASSLVGGVDTQYFGPGTRLTVL.

CDR3 DNA: TGTGCCAGCAACACGGACACCTTCAGGGAGACCCAGTACTTC. Residues: CASNTDTFRETQYF. The gene calls are TRBV2 and TRBJ2-5; D possibly corresponds to TRBD1 (5 bases). Germline-derived CDR1 and CDR2 are SNHLY and FYNNEI. Trimming cost V 7 bases and J 5 bases, with 17 bases left between them. The length of the CDR3 is 14 residues.

The V call is TRBV4-2, the J call TRBJ2-2; TRBD2 aligns across 7 bases. The CDR3 extends over 14 amino acids. Germline V CDR1 and CDR2: LGHNA, YNFKEQ. V shed 2 bases and J 4 bases; nucleotides not matched to a gene: 1. DNA for the CDR3: TGTGCCAGCAGCCAAAGGGAGGGCACCGGGGAGCTGTTTTTT. Translating gives CASSQREGTGELFF.

The chain joins TRBV5-6 to TRBJ2-2, with a possible D match to TRBD2 (6 bases). CDR3 length: 16 amino acids. The germline gives CDR1 SGHDT, CDR2 YYEEEE. Trimming removed 2 bases from V and 4 bases from J, with 15 bases in between. CDR3 DNA: TGTGCCAGCAGCTTTCTAGCGCCTACGCGCACCGGGGAGCTGTTTTTT. Encoded protein: CASSFLAPTRTGELFF.

The V and J genes are TRBV11-1 and TRBJ1-6, with a possible D match to TRBD1 (6 bases). The CDR3 has 14 residues. Germline V gene lookup returns CDR1 SGHAT and CDR2 FQDESV (reference sequence). Trimming cost V 2 bases and J 8 bases, with 10 bases left between them. The chain's CDR3 is CASSLIPGDSPLHF. The DNA for the CDR3 is TGTGCCAGCAGCTTAATTCCAGGGGATTCACCCCTCCACTTT.

The rearrangement uses TRBV11-2 and TRBJ2-1, with D possibly matching TRBD2 (6 bases). Trimming took 2 bases from V and 0 from J, leaving 11 bases between them. The germline V gene encodes CDR1 SGHAT and CDR2 FQNNGV. The CDR3 sequence is 16 residues long. CDR3 sequence (DNA): TGTGCCAGCAGCTTATTTGGGGGGAACTCCTACAATGAGCAGTTCTTC. This gives the protein CASSLFGGNSYNEQFF.

This clone was counted a single time. The CDR3 sequence: CASAGDRGPFNYGYTF. For the CDR3, the DNA is TGTGCCAGCGCAGGGGACAGGGGGCCCTTTAACTATGGCTACACCTTC. The chain uses TRBV5-4 and TRBJ1-2, with 12 bases matching TRBD1. V shed 7 bases and J 1 base; nucleotides not matched to a gene: 8. CDR1 is SGHNT and CDR2 is YYREEE in the germline V gene (reference sequence). The CDR3 sequence is 16 residues long.

The V call is TRBV12-5, the J call TRBJ2-2; 10 bases match TRBD1. The CDR3 is 17 amino acids. The germline V gene has CDR1 LGHNT and CDR2 FRNRAP. V shed 3 bases and J 4 bases; nucleotides not matched to a gene: 8. The CDR3 bases are TGTGCTAGTGGTTTTCGAACCGGGACAGGGGCCACCGGGGAGCTGTTTTTT. Protein: CASGFRTGTGATGELFF.

The chain joins TRBV9 to TRBJ2-7; 10 nucleotides agree with TRBD1. The CDR3 is 14 residues long. With V trimmed by 2 bases and J by 3 bases, 2 bases remained unmatched. From germline, CDR1 is SGDLS and CDR2 YYNGEE. CDR3 DNA: TGTGCCAGCAGCGTCGGACAGGGGGGCTACGAGCAGTACTTC. It translates to CASSVGQGGYEQYF.

This clone is a singleton in its sample. The chain couples TRBV6-5 to TRBJ1-4; D is unresolved. The V end lost 5 bases, the J end lost 8 bases, and 15 bases lay between the germline ends. The germline gives CDR1 MNHEY, CDR2 SVGAGI. This CDR3 has 14 residues. The CDR3 coding sequence is TGTGCCAGCAGTCGGGCGGCCGGGAGCGAAAAACTGTTTTTT. Translating it yields CASSRAAGSEKLFF.

The V and J genes are TRBV9 and TRBJ2-1, with TRBD1 identical over 8 bases. The CDR3 spans 17 residues. The germline gives CDR1 SGDLS, CDR2 YYNGEE. After removal of 0 bases from V and 1 base from J, the junction contained 6 bases not matched to a gene. The CDR3 nucleotides read TGTGCCAGCAGCGTAGCGACAGGGGATCCGTCCTACAATGAGCAGTTCTTC. Its protein is CASSVATGDPSYNEQFF.

This chain joins TRBV15 and TRBJ1-3; possible D gene TRBD1, 6 bases. Trimming took 4 bases from V and 1 from J, leaving 17 bases between them. This CDR3 spans 17 amino acids. CDR1 is LNHNV and CDR2 is YYDKDF in the germline V gene (reference sequence). CDR3 DNA: TGTGCCACCAGCATCCTCCCGGGACACCTTTCTGGAAACACCATATATTTT. Translated: CATSILPGHLSGNTIYF.